The 17 T cell receptor beta chains below were found in one sample sequenced in a study of T cell repertoires in cytomegalovirus infection (dated by TCRdb to about 2019). Interpreted using the paper, the treatment or condition label stands for: in vitro stimulation with specific CMV peptide epitopes to enrich CMV-specific T cells. TCRdb records Illumina HiSeq 1500 as the sequencer. The raw public data were reprocessed by TCRdb itself: fastp quality trimming at Q25, MiXCR clonotype calling, in-frame beta chains only. Every entry covers one CDR3 protein and lists the most common genes and DNA from its rows. For this sample the table gives 600,000 to 700,000 distinct CDR3 sequences, of which around 35% were detected only once. The ten largest clones capture 15% to 20% of the sample. Their specific antigens are unknown. Material: cultured PBMCs, obtained from culture after CMV antigen stimulation. Receptors originate from a human donor in good health (CMV status not recorded). Some clones in this sample may be carry-over from other donors' samples.

Ten or more counts support this clonotype. The chain couples TRBV7-2 to TRBJ2-1; possibly TRBD1 for D (5 bases). CDR3 length: 15 residues. V lost 0 bases to trimming and J lost 2 bases, with 8 bases between them. Germline V gives CDR1 SGHTA, CDR2 FQGNSA. CDR3 in DNA: TGTGCCAGCAGCTTAGCAGGGGTACCCTACAATGAGCAGTTCTTC. This encodes CASSLAGVPYNEQFF.

This clonotype was seen only a few times. The V call is TRBV7-8, the J call TRBJ2-1; the D gene is possibly TRBD2 (6 bases). The CDR3 is 16 amino acids. V lost 8 bases to trimming and J lost 3 bases, with 20 bases between them. Germline V CDR1 and CDR2: SGHVS, FQNEAQ. The CDR3 is CASGSRVASVYNEQFF. The CDR3 DNA follows: TGTGCCAGCGGCTCCAGGGTGGCTAGCGTCTACAATGAGCAGTTCTTC.

This chain uses TRBV19 with TRBJ2-1; D is undetermined. Trimming left V 3 bases short and J 2 bases short, with 2 bases between. In germline, CDR1 is LNHDA, CDR2 SQIVND (reference sequence). This CDR3 has 12 residues. This CDR3 is CASSIPYNEQFF. The CDR3 DNA sequence: TGTGCCAGTAGTATCCCCTACAATGAGCAGTTCTTC.

V gene TRBV18 combines with J gene TRBJ2-1, with TRBD2 as a possible D gene (6 bases). The V end lost 3 bases, the J end lost 8 bases, and 17 bases lay between the germline ends. The germline gives CDR1 KGHSH, CDR2 LQKENI. The CDR3 totals 15 residues. The CDR3 nucleotides are TGTGCCAGCTCACCGCCGGGGACTGGAAATGATGAGCAGTTCTTC. It is translated as CASSPPGTGNDEQFF.

This clonotype was counted a few times. The rearrangement uses TRBV2 and TRBJ2-5, with no clear D. This CDR3 is 13 amino acids long. Trimming removed 8 bases from V and 1 base from J, with 11 bases in between. The germline gives CDR1 SNHLY, CDR2 FYNNEI. In nucleotides, the CDR3 is TGTGCCAGCGGGTACACAGCCCAAGAGACCCAGTACTTC. This translates into CASGYTAQETQYF.

This clonotype was observed at least ten times. The rearrangement links TRBV7-2 to TRBJ2-4; TRBD2 aligns across 7 bases. There are 13 residues in the CDR3. The V and J ends lost 2 bases and 7 bases, in that order; junction bases with no gene match: 2. The germline V gene has CDR1 SGHTA and CDR2 FQGNSA. Here the CDR3 DNA reads TGTGCCAGCAGCTTACAGACTAGCAACATTCAGTACTTC. Translated, it gives CASSLQTSNIQYF.

This chain connects TRBV4-3 to TRBJ2-1; D perhaps matches TRBD2 (5 bases). V lost 1 base to trimming and J lost 9 bases, with 10 bases between them. Germline CDR1 and CDR2: LGHNA and YSLEER. This CDR3 has 13 residues. The CDR3: CASSQGGGGEQFF. The CDR3 coding sequence is TGCGCCAGCAGCCAAGGGGGTGGAGGTGAGCAGTTCTTC.

The sample holds a few counts of this clonotype. This chain connects TRBV28 to TRBJ2-5; tentative D call: TRBD1 (5 bases). This CDR3 comprises 15 residues. The V gene's germline CDR1 is MDHEN and CDR2 SYDVKM. The V end lost 10 bases, the J end lost 1 base, and 19 bases lay between the germline ends. This CDR3 is CATTGPGGFQETQYF. Here the CDR3 DNA reads TGTGCCACCACAGGACCGGGCGGCTTCCAAGAGACCCAGTACTTC.

The chain carries TRBV28 and TRBJ1-4; 7 nucleotides line up with TRBD1. CDR3 length: 14 amino acids. Looked up from germline, CDR1 is MDHEN and CDR2 is SYDVKM. The V segment lost 5 bases and the J segment 7 bases; nucleotides outside the gene matches: 7. CDR3 sequence (DNA): TGTGCCAGCAGTCCGGGACAGTCGGGTGAAAAACTGTTTTTT. Amino acids: CASSPGQSGEKLFF.

This clonotype has only a few counts. The chain uses TRBV6-1 and TRBJ2-7, with D possibly called TRBD1 or TRBD2 (6 bases each). CDR3 length: 14 amino acids. Germline CDR1 and CDR2: MNHNS and SASEGT. Trimming removed 8 bases from V and 1 base from J, with 15 bases in between. The CDR3 region is CASQLGGPSYEQYF. The CDR3 bases are TGTGCCAGCCAACTGGGGGGCCCTTCCTACGAGCAGTACTTC.

This clonotype was picked up many times. The chain combines TRBV12-3 or TRBV12-4 with TRBJ1-1, with 9 nucleotides matching TRBD1. The length of the CDR3 is 15 residues. The ends lost 8 bases at V and 0 bases at J; junction bases unmatched: 7. Here the CDR3 DNA reads TGTGCCAGCCGGGACAGGGACGGCATGAACACTGAAGCTTTCTTT. Translating gives CASRDRDGMNTEAFF.

The chain joins TRBV6-1 to TRBJ2-4; possibly TRBD2 for D (6 bases). Trimming took 5 bases from V and 6 from J, leaving 14 bases between them. Germline loops: CDR1 MNHNS, CDR2 SASEGT. The CDR3 covers 14 residues. CDR3 DNA sequence: TGTGCCAGCAGTAGGCGGGATAGCGGAAACATTCAGTACTTC. This gives the protein CASSRRDSGNIQYF.

The V call is TRBV5-1, the J call TRBJ2-3; no reliable D call. The CDR3 sequence is 16 residues long. V shed 1 base and J shed 1 base, with 13 bases lying between them. Germline V gene data show CDR1 as SGHRS and CDR2 as YFSETQ. The CDR3 DNA reads TGCGCCAGCAGCTTGTGGGGTGGGGAAGGCACAGATACGCAGTATTTT. Its translation is CASSLWGGEGTDTQYF.

The chain couples TRBV11-2 to TRBJ2-7, with 7 bases that match TRBD2. This CDR3 spans 15 amino acids. Germline CDR1 and CDR2: SGHAT and FQNNGV. V lost 3 bases to trimming and J lost 2 bases; unmatched junction nucleotides: 7. CDR3 sequence (DNA): TGTGCCAGCAGCTTCTATCGGGGGGAAGCCTACGAGCAGTACTTC. Its protein product is CASSFYRGEAYEQYF.

The chain carries TRBV7-6 and TRBJ2-1, with D possibly TRBD2 on 6 matching bases. CDR3 length: 14 amino acids. The germline CDR1 and CDR2 sequences are SGHVS and FNYEAQ. The V and J ends lost 5 bases and 8 bases respectively, with 16 bases between them. The CDR3 region is CASSLNSGWDEQFF. The CDR3 coding sequence is TGTGCCAGCAGCCTAAACAGCGGGTGGGATGAGCAGTTCTTC.

This sequence joins TRBV7-2 and TRBJ2-7; no reliable D call. CDR1 is SGHTA, CDR2 FQGNSA, per germline. V lost 5 bases and J lost 2, with 13 bases in between. This CDR3 region has 14 residues. The CDR3 loop reads CASSTRAAAYEQYF. The CDR3 DNA sequence: TGTGCCAGCAGCACCCGGGCCGCGGCCTACGAGCAGTACTTC. Together with reference TRBV7-2 and TRBJ2-7, the CDR3 gives the full variable domain: GAGVSQSPSNKVTEKGKDVELRCDPISGHTALYWYRQSLGQGLEFLIYFQGNSAPDKSGLPSDRFSAERTGGSVSTLTIQRTQQEDSAVYLCASSTRAAAYEQYFGPGTRLTVT.

Only a few counts were recorded for this clonotype. The chain uses TRBV12-3 or TRBV12-4 and TRBJ1-2, with a tentative D call TRBD1 (6 bases). This CDR3 has 14 amino acids. Trimming removed 0 bases from V and 5 bases from J, with 10 bases in between. As DNA, the CDR3 is TGTGCCAGCAGTTTAGCCCAGGGGAGGTATGGCTACACCTTC. Translated: CASSLAQGRYGYTF.